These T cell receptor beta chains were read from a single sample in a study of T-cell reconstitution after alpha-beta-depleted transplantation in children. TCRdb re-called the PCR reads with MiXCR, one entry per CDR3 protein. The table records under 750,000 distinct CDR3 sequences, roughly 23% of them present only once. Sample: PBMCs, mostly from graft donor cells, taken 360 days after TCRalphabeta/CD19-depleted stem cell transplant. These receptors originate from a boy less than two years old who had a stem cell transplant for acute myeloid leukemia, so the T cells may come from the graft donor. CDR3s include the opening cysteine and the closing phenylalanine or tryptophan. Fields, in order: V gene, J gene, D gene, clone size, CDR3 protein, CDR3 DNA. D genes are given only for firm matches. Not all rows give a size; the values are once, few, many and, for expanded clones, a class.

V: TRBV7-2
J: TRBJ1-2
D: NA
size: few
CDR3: CASSLGWTVLGGYTF
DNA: TGTGCCAGCAGCTTAGGCTGGACAGTGCTTGGGGGCTACACCTTC

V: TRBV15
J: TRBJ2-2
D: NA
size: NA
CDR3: CATSREVPSTGELFF
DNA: TGTGCCACCAGCAGAGAGGTACCCTCCACCGGGGAGCTGTTTTTT

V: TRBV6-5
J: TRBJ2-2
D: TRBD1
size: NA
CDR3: CASSSPGTGVPGELFF
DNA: TGTGCCAGCAGTTCGCCCGGGACAGGGGTACCCGGGGAGCTGTTTTTT

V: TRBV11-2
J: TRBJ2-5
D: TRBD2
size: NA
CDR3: CASSSGAGGQLPAETQYF
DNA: TGTGCCAGCAGCTCCGGCGCGGGGGGGCAGTTACCTGCAGAGACCCAGTACTTC

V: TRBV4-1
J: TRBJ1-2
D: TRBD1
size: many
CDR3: CASSQAIVPTGGGYGYTF
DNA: TGCGCCAGCAGCCAAGCAATCGTCCCTACAGGGGGAGGTTATGGCTACACCTTC

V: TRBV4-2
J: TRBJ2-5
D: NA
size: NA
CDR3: CASSQGFKETQYF
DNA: TGTGCCAGCAGCCAAGGATTCAAAGAGACCCAGTACTTC

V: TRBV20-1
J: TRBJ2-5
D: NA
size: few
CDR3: CSVAGQLQETQYF
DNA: TGCAGTGTCGCGGGACAGCTGCAAGAGACCCAGTACTTC

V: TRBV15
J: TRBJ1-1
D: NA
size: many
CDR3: CATSSALPLAFF
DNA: TGTGCCACCAGCAGCGCCCTCCCTTTGGCTTTCTTT

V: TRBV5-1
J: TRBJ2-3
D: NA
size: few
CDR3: CASSIPESDTQYF
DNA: TGCGCCAGCAGTATTCCAGAGTCAGATACGCAGTATTTT

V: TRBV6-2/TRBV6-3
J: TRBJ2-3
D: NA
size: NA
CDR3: CASEGDTQYF
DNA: TGTGCCAGTGAGGGGGATACGCAGTATTTT

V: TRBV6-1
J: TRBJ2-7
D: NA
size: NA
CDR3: CASSKHRDREQYF
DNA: TGTGCCAGCAGCAAACATCGGGATCGGGAGCAGTACTTC

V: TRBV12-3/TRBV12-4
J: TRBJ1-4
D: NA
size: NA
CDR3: CASSLRQGEKLFF
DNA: TGTGCCAGCAGTTTAAGGCAAGGTGAAAAACTGTTTTTT

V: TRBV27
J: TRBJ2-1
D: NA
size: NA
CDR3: CASSLSWGAGRNEQFF
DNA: TGTGCCAGCAGTTTATCCTGGGGGGCCGGCAGAAATGAGCAGTTCTTC

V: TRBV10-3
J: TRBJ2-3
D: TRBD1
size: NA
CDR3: CAMGQGRDTQYF
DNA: TGTGCCATGGGACAGGGTAGAGATACGCAGTATTTT

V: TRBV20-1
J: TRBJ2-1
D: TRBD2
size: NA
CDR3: CSARGASGVREQFF
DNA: TGCAGTGCTAGGGGAGCTAGCGGGGTTCGGGAGCAGTTCTTC

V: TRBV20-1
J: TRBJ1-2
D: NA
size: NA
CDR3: CSASLPWTENYGYTF
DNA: TGCAGTGCTAGCCTCCCCTGGACGGAAAACTATGGCTACACCTTC

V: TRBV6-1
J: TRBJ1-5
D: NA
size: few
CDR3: CASRLQSNQPQHF
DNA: TGTGCCAGCAGACTACAAAGCAATCAGCCCCAGCATTTT

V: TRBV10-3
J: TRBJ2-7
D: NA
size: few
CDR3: CAISEGGTGDEQYF
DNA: TGTGCCATCAGTGAAGGCGGGACCGGTGACGAGCAGTACTTC

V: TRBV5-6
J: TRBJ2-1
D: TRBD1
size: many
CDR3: CASSFGQEYNEQFF
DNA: TGTGCCAGCAGCTTCGGACAGGAATACAATGAGCAGTTCTTC